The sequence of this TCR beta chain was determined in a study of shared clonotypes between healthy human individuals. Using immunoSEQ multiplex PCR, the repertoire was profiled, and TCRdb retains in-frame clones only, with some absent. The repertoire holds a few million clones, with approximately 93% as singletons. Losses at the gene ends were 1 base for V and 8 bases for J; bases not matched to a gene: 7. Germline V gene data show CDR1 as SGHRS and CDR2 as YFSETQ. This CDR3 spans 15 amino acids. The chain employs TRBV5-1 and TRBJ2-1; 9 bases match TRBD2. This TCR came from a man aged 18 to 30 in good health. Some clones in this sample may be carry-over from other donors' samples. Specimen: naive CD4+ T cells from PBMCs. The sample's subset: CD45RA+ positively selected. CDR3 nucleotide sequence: TGCGCCAGCAGCTTGCCGGCGGGAGGGGTTGATGAGCAGTTCTTC. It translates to CASSLPAGGVDEQFF.